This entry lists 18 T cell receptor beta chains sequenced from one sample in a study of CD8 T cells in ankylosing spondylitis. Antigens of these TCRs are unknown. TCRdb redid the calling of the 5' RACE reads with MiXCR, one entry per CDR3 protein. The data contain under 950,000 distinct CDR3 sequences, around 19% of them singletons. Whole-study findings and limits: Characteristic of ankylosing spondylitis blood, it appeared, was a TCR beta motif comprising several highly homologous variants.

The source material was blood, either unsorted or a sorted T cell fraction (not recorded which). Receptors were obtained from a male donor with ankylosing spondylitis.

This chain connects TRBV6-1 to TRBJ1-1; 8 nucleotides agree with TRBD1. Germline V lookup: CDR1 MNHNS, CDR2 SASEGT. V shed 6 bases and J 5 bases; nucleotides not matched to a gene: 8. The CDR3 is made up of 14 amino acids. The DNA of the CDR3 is TGTGCCAGCAGCGCCGGGACAGGAAGAACTGAAGCTTTCTTT. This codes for CASSAGTGRTEAFF.

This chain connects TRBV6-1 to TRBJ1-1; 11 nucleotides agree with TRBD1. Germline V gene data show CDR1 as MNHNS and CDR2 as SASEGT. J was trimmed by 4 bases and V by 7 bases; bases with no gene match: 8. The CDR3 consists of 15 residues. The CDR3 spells CASTSGGTGGTEAFF. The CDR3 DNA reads TGTGCCAGCACCTCCGGTGGGACAGGGGGCACTGAAGCTTTCTTT.

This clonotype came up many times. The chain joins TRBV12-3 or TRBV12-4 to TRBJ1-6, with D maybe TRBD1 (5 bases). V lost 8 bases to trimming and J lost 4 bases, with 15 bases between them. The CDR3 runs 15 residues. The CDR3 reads CASSPGTAYNSPLHF. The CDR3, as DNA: TGTGCCAGCTCCCCGGGGACCGCTTATAATTCACCCCTCCACTTT.

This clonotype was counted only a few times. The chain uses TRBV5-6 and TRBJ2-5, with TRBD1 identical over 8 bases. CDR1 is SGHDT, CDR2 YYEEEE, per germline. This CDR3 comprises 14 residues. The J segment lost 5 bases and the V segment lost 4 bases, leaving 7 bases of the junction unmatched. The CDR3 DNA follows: TGTGCCAGCAGCCCGATGACAGGGGTTGAGACCCAGTACTTC. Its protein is CASSPMTGVETQYF.

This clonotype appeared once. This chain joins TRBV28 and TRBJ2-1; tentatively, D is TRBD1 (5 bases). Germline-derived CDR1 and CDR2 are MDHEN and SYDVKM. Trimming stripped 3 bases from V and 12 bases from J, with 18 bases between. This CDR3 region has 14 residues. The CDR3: CASSLTVEGYGQFF. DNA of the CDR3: TGTGCCAGCAGTTTGACAGTCGAAGGGTATGGGCAGTTCTTC.

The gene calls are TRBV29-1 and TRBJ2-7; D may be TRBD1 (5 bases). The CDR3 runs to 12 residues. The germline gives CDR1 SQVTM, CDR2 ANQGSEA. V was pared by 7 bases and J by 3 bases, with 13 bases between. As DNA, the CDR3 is TGCAGCGCTGTGGGGCCCTTCTACGAGCAGTACTTC. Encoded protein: CSAVGPFYEQYF.

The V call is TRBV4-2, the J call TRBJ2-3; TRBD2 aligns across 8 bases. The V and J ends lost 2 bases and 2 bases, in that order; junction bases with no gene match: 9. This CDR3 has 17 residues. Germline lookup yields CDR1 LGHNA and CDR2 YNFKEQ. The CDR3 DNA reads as TGTGCCAGCAGCCAATTTCCACGACTAGCGACCACAGATACGCAGTATTTT. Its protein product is CASSQFPRLATTDTQYF.

CDR3: CASGLAGEVREQFF. The CDR3 region has the DNA TGTGCCAGCGGACTAGCGGGAGAGGTGAGGGAGCAGTTCTTC. The V call is TRBV6-2 or TRBV6-3, the J call TRBJ2-1; TRBD2 aligns across 13 bases. Germline V gives CDR1 MNHEY, CDR2 SVGEGT. The V and J ends lost 8 bases and 10 bases, in that order; junction bases with no gene match: 8. The CDR3 has 14 amino acids.

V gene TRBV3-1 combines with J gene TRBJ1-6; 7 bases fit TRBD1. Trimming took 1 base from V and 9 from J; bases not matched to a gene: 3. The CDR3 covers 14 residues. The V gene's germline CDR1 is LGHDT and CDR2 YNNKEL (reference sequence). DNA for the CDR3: TGTGCCAGCAGCCAAGGCAGGGGGAGTTCACCCCTCCACTTT. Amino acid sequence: CASSQGRGSSPLHF. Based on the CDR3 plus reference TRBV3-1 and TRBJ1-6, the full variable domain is DTAVSQTPKYLVTQMGNDKSIKCEQNLGHDTMYWYKQDSKKFLKIMFSYNNKELIINETVPNRFSPKSPDKAHLNLHINSLELGDSAVYFCASSQGRGSSPLHFGNGTRLTVT.

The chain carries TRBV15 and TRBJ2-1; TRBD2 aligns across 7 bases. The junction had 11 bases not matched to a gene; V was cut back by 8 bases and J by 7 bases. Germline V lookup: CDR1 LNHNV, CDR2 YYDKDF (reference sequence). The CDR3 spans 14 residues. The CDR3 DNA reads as TGTGCCACCTCGGTTGGGAGGGTAGGTAATGAGCAGTTCTTC. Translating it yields CATSVGRVGNEQFF.

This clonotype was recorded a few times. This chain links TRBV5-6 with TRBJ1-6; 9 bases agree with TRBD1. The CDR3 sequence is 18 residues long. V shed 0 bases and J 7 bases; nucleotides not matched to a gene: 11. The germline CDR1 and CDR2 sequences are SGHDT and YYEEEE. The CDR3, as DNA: TGTGCCAGCAGCTTGGCGGGGACAGGGTTTGGGGCAAATTCACCCCTCCACTTT. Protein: CASSLAGTGFGANSPLHF.

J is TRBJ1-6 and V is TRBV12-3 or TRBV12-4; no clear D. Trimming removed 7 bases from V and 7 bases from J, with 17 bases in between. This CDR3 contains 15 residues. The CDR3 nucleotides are TGTGCCAGCACCCGGGATGTCGGAGGGAATTCACCCCTCCACTTT. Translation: CASTRDVGGNSPLHF.

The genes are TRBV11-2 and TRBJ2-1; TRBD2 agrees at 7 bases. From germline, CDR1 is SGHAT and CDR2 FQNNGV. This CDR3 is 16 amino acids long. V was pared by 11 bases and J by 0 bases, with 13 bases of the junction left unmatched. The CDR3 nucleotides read TGTGCCGAAAGCGGGCTAGCGGCGAGCTCCTACAATGAGCAGTTCTTC. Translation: CAESGLAASSYNEQFF.

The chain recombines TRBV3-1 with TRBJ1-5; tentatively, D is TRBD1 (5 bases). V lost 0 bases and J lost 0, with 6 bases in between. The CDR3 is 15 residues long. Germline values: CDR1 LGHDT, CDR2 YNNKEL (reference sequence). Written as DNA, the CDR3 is TGTGCCAGCAGCCAAGAGGGGACTAGCAATCAGCCCCAGCATTTT. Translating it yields CASSQEGTSNQPQHF. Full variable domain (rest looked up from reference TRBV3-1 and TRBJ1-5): DTAVSQTPKYLVTQMGNDKSIKCEQNLGHDTMYWYKQDSKKFLKIMFSYNNKELIINETVPNRFSPKSPDKAHLNLHINSLELGDSAVYFCASSQEGTSNQPQHFGDGTRLSIL.

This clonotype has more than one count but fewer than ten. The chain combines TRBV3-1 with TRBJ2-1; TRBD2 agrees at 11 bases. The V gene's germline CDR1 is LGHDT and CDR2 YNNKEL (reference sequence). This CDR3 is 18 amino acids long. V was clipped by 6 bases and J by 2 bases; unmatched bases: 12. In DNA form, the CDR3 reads TGTGCCAGCAGGGACGGGACTAGCGGACCCAACGCCTACAATGAGCAGTTCTTC. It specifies CASRDGTSGPNAYNEQFF.

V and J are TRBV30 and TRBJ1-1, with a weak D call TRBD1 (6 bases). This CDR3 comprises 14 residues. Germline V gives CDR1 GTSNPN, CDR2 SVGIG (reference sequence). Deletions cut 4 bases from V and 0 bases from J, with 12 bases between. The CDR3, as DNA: TGTGCCTGGACATCGACAGGTCTGAACACTGAAGCTTTCTTT. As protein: CAWTSTGLNTEAFF.

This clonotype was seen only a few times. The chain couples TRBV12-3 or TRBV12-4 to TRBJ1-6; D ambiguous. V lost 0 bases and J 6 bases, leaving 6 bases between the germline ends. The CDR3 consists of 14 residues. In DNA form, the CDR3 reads TGTGCCAGCAGTTTAGCCCTGACTAATTCACCCCTCCACTTT. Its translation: CASSLALTNSPLHF.

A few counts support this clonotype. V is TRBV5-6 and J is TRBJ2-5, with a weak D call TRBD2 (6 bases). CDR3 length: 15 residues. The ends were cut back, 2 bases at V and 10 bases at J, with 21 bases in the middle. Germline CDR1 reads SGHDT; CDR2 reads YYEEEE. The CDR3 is CASSLLSPPGEDQYF. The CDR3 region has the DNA TGTGCCAGCAGCTTATTGTCCCCGCCCGGGGAGGACCAGTACTTC.